This TCR beta chain originates from a study of Graves' ophthalmopathy and Graves' hyperthyroidism. The study amplified TCR beta CDR3 regions using RNA transcripts. Second-round multiplex PCR followed a first-round RT-PCR using HTBI primers. MiXCR was run by TCRdb on the multiplex PCR reads, yielding one entry per CDR3 protein. This sample yields around 660,000 distinct CDR3 sequences, of which roughly 41% are seen a single time; more than 2.5% belongs to the top ten. Per germline, CDR1 ENHRY and CDR2 SYGVKD. V was trimmed by 6 bases and J by 1 base, leaving 9 bases between them. CDR3 size: 13 residues. Study outcomes and limitations: Ophthalmopathy progression prediction by the model yielded a sensitivity of about 70% and a specificity of 72.22%. Blood shared most expanded thyroid clonotypes above 0.001 frequency.

Worth noting for this clonotype: The antigen remains unidentified.

Certain patients were not enrolled. These were patients with other autoimmune diseases, uncontrolled infections, pregnancy or lactation. The diagnosis was founded upon clinical symptoms, serum thyroxine, TRAb, thyroid ultrasound and orbital computed tomography. This chain links TRBV10-3 with TRBJ1-1; the D is unclear. The sequencing input was peripheral blood. This receptor was identified in an adult man with Graves' ophthalmopathy. CDR3 amino acids: CAIRNSPNTEAFF. CDR3 DNA: TGTGCCATCAGGAACAGCCCGAACACTGAAGCTTTCTTT.